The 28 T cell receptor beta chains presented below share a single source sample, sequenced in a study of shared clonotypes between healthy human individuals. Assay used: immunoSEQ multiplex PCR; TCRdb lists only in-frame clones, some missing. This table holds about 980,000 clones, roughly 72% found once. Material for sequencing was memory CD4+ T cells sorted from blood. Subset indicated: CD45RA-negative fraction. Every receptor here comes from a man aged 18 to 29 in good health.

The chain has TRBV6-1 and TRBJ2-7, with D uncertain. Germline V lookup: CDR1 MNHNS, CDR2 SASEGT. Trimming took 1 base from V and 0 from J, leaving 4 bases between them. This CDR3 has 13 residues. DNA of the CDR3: TGTGCCAGCAGTGAAGAAGACTCCTACGAGCAGTACTTC. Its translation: CASSEEDSYEQYF.

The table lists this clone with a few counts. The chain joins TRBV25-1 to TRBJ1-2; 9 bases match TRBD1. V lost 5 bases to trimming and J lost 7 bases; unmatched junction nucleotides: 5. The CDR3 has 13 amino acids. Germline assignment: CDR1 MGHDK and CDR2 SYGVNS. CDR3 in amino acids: CASSRQGDAGYTF. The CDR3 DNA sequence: TGTGCCAGCAGTAGACAGGGGGACGCTGGCTACACCTTC.

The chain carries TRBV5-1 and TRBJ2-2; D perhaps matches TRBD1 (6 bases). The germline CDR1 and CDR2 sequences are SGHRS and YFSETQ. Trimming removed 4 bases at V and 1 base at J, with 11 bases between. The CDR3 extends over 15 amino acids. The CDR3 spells CASSPRTENTGELFF. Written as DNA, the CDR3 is TGCGCCAGCAGCCCACGGACAGAGAACACCGGGGAGCTGTTTTTT.

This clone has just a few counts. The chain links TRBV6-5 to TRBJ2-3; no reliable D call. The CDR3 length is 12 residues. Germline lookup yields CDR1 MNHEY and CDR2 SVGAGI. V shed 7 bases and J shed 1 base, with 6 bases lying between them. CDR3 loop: CASKSGTDTQYF. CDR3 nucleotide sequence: TGTGCCAGCAAATCAGGCACAGATACGCAGTATTTT.

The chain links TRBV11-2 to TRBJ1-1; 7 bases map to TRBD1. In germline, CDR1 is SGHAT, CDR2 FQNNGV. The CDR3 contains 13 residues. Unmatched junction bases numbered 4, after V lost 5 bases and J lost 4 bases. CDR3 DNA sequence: TGTGCCAGCAGCCGGGGACAGATCACTGAAGCTTTCTTT. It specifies CASSRGQITEAFF. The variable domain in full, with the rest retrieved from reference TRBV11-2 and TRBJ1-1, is EAGVAQSPRYKIIEKRQSVAFWCNPISGHATLYWYQQILGQGPKLLIQFQNNGVVDDSQLPKDRFSAERLKGVDSTLKIQPAKLEDSAVYLCASSRGQITEAFFGQGTRLTVV.

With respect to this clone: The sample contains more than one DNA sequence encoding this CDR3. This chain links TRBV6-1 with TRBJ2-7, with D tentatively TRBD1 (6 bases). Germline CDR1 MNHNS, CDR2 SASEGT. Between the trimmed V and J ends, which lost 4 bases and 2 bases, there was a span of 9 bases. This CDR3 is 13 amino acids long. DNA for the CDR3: TGTGCCAGCAGTGTGACAGGAACCTACGAGCAGTACTTC. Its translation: CASSVTGTYEQYF.

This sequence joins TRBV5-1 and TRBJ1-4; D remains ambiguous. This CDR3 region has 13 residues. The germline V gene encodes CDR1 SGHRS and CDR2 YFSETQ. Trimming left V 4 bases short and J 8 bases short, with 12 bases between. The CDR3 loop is CASSEHTVEKLFF. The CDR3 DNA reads TGCGCCAGCAGCGAACACACGGTCGAAAAACTGTTTTTT. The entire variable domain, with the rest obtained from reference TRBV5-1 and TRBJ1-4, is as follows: KAGVTQTPRYLIKTRGQQVTLSCSPISGHRSVSWYQQTPGQGLQFLFEYFSETQRNKGNFPGRFSGRQFSNSRSEMNVSTLELGDSALYLCASSEHTVEKLFFGSGTQLSVL.

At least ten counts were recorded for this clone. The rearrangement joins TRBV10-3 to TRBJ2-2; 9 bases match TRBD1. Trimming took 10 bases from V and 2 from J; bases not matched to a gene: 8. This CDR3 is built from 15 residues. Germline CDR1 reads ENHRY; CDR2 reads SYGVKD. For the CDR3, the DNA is TGTGCCACTGGGACAGGGAAATATAACACCGGGGAGCTGTTTTTT. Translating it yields CATGTGKYNTGELFF.

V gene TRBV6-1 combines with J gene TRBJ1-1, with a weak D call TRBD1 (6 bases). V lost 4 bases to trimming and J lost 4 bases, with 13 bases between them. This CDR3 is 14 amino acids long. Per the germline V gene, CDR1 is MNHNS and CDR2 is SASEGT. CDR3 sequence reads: CASSGGTLVTEAFF. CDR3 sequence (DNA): TGTGCCAGCAGTGGGGGGACACTCGTCACTGAAGCTTTCTTT.

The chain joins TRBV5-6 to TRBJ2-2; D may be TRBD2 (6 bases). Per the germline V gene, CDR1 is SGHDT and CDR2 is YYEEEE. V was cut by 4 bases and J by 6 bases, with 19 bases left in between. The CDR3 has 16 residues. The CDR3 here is CASSLDMGRQAGELFF. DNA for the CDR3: TGTGCCAGCAGCCTTGATATGGGGAGGCAGGCCGGGGAGCTGTTTTTT. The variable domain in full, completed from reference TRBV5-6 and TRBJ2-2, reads DAGVTQSPTHLIKTRGQQVTLRCSPKSGHDTVSWYQQALGQGPQFIFQYYEEEERQRGNFPDRFSGHQFPNYSSELNVNALLLGDSALYLCASSLDMGRQAGELFFGEGSRLTVL.

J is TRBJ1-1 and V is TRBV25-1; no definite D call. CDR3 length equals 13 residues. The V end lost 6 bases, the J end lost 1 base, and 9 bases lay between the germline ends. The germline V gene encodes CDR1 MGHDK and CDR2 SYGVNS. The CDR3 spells CASSEMGNTEAFF. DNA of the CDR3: TGTGCCAGCAGCGAGATGGGGAACACTGAAGCTTTCTTT.

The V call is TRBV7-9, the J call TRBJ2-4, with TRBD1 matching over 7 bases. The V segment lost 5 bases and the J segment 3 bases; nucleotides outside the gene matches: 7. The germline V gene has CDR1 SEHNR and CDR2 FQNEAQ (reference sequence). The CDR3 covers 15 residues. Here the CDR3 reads CASSLRDRHKNIQYF. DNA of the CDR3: TGTGCCAGCAGCCTCCGGGACAGACACAAAAACATTCAGTACTTC.

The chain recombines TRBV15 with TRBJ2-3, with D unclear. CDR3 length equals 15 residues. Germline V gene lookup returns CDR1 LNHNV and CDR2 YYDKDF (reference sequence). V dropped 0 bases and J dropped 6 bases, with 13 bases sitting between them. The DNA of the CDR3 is TGTGCCACCAGCAGAGATCCCTCCTATCCGGATACGCAGTATTTT. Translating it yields CATSRDPSYPDTQYF.

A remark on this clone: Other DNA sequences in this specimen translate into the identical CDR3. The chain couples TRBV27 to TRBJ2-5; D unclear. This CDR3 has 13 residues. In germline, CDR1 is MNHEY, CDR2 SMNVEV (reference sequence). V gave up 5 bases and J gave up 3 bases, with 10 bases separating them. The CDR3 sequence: CASSPRLEETQYF. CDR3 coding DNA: TGTGCCAGCAGTCCCCGACTGGAAGAGACCCAGTACTTC.

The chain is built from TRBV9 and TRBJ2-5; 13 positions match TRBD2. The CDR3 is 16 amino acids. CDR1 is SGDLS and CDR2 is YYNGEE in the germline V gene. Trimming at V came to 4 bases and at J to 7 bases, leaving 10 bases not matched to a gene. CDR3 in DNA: TGTGCCAGCAGCACTGGACTAGCGGGGGTTATGGGGACCCAGTACTTC. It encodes CASSTGLAGVMGTQYF.

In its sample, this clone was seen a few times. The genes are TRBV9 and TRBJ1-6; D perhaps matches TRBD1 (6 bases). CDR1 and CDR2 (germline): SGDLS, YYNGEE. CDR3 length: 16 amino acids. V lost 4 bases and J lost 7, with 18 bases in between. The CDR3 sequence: CASSQHGQPENSPLHF. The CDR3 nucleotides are TGTGCCAGCAGCCAACATGGACAGCCCGAAAATTCACCCCTCCACTTT.

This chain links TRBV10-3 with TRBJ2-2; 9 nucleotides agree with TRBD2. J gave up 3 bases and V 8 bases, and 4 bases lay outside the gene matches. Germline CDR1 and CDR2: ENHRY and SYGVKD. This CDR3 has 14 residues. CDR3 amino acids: CAIQPSGDTGELFF. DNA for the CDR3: TGTGCCATCCAGCCTAGCGGGGACACCGGGGAGCTGTTTTTT.

The CDR3: CASSLRQLYSNQPQHF. The CDR3 DNA is TGTGCCAGCAGTTTGCGACAGTTGTATAGCAATCAGCCCCAGCATTTT. The chain employs TRBV28 and TRBJ1-5, with D possibly TRBD1 on 5 matching bases. V was pared by 3 bases and J by 0 bases, with 12 bases between. The germline gives CDR1 MDHEN, CDR2 SYDVKM. The CDR3 spans 16 residues. The full variable domain, with the rest looked up from reference TRBV28 and TRBJ1-5, is DVKVTQSSRYLVKRTGEKVFLECVQDMDHENMFWYRQDPGLGLRLIYFSYDVKMKEKGDIPEGYSVSREKKERFSLILESASTNQTSMYLCASSLRQLYSNQPQHFGDGTRLSIL.

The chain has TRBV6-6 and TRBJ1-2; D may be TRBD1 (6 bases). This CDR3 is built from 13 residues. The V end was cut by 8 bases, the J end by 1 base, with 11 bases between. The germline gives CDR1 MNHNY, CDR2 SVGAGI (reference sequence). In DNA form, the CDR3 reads TGTGCCAGCGGGGACAACGTTAACTATGGCTACACCTTC. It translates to CASGDNVNYGYTF.

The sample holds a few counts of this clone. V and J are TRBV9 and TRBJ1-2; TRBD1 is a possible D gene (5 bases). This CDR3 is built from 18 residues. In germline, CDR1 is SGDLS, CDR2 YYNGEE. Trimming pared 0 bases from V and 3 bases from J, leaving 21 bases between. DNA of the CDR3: TGTGCCAGCAGCGTAGTAGAGTTGGCAGGGCTATCCTACTATGGCTACACCTTC. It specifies CASSVVELAGLSYYGYTF.

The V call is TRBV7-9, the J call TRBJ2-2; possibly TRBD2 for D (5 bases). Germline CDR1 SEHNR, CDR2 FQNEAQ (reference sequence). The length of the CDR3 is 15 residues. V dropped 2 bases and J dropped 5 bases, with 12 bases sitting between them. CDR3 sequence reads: CASSLTRSGTGELFF. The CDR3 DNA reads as TGTGCCAGCAGCTTAACCAGGTCGGGGACCGGGGAGCTGTTTTTT.

The CDR3 loop is CASSLGTPGRGTDTQYF. The CDR3 DNA reads TGTGCCAGCAGCTTGGGGACGCCGGGTAGGGGCACAGATACGCAGTATTTT. The V call is TRBV5-5, the J call TRBJ2-3; no reliable D call. CDR3 length equals 17 residues. Germline CDR1 SGHKS, CDR2 YYEKEE (reference sequence). V lost 0 bases and J lost 1, with 15 bases in between.

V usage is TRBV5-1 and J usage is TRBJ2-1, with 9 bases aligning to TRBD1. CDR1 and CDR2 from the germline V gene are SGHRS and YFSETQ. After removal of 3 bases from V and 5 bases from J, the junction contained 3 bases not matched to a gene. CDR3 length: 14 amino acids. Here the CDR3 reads CASSSDRGHNEQFF. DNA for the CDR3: TGCGCCAGCAGCTCGGACAGGGGTCACAATGAGCAGTTCTTC. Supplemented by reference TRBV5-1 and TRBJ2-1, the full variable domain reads KAGVTQTPRYLIKTRGQQVTLSCSPISGHRSVSWYQQTPGQGLQFLFEYFSETQRNKGNFPGRFSGRQFSNSRSEMNVSTLELGDSALYLCASSSDRGHNEQFFGPGTRLTVL.

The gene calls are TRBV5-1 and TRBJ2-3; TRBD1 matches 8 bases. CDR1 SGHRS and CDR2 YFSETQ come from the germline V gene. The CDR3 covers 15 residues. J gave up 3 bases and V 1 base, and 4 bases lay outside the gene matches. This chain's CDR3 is CASSLRDRTTDTQYF. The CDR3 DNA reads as TGCGCCAGCAGCTTGAGGGACAGGACTACAGATACGCAGTATTTT.

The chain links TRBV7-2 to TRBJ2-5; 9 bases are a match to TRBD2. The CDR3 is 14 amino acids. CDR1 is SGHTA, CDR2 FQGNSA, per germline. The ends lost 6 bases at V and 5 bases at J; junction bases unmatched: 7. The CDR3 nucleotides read TGTGCCAGCAGGTATAGCGGGAGAGCGGAGACCCAGTACTTC. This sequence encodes CASRYSGRAETQYF.

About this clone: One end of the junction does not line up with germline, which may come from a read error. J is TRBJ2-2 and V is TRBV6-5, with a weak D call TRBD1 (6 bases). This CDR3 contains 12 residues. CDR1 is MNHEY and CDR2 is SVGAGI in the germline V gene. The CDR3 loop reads CASSRGHRGAVF. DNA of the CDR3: TGTGCCAGCTCCCGGGGACACCGGGGAGCTGTTTTT.

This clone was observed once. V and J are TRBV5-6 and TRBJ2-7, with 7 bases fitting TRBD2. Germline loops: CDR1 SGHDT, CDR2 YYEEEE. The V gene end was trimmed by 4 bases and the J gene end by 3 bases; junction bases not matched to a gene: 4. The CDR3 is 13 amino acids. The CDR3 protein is CASSRAGYYEQYF. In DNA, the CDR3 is TGTGCCAGCAGCCGAGCGGGGTACTACGAGCAGTACTTC.

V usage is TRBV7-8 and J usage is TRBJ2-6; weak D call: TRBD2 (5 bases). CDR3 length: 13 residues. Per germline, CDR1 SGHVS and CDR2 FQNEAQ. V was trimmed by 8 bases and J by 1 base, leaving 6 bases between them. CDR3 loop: CASGSSGANVLTF. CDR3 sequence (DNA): TGTGCCAGCGGGAGTTCTGGGGCCAACGTCCTGACTTTC.